Listed below are T cell receptor beta chains from one sample, sequenced in a study of blood T cell repertoires in COVID-19. The assay was immunoSEQ multiplex PCR, and TCRdb's table has in-frame clones only and misses some. The sample shows 200,000 to 250,000 clones, 70% to 90% of them seen only once. Sequencing was carried out using peripheral blood. Source of these receptors: a woman in her forties or fifties with active or convalescent COVID-19. Each CDR3 is given with its conserved first and last residue. A D gene is named only where the DNA matches it firmly. Where a row states a size, it is once, few, many or the class of an expanded clone; other rows omit it.

TRBV7-9,-,15,TRBJ1-4,-,TGTGCCAGCAGCTTAGAATCAGGGGCAAATGAAAAACTGTTTTTT,CASSLESGANEKLFF
TRBV5-4,TRBD1,13,TRBJ2-2,few,TGTGCCAGCCGGGACAGGAACACCGGGGAGCTGTTTTTT,CASRDRNTGELFF
TRBV21-1,-,14,TRBJ1-6,-,TGTGCCAGCAGCAAGGAAGGGGTTAATTCACCCCTCCACTTT,CASSKEGVNSPLHF
TRBV28,-,14,TRBJ1-6,-,TGTGCCAGCAGTGGGAGCTCCTATAATTCACCCCTCCACTTT,CASSGSSYNSPLHF
TRBV19,TRBD1,15,TRBJ2-7,-,TGTGCCAGTAGGCCCGGGACAGTAGGGTACTACGAGCAGTACTTC,CASRPGTVGYYEQYF
TRBV7-3,TRBD2,17,TRBJ2-2,-,TGTGCCAGCAGGCTGGGTAGCGGGAGAGCGAACACCGGGGAGCTGTTTTTT,CASRLGSGRANTGELFF
TRBV4-2,-,15,TRBJ2-1,-,TGTGCCAGCAGCCAACCCGGGACTCACTCCAATGAGCAGTTCTTC,CASSQPGTHSNEQFF
TRBV5-6,-,16,TRBJ2-1,-,TGTGCCAGCAGCTTGGAGGTGGGGGAGGCTTACAATGAGCAGTTCTTC,CASSLEVGEAYNEQFF
TRBV5-6,TRBD1,14,TRBJ1-1,once,TGTGCCAGCAGAATGACAGGGCGGAACACTGAAGCTTTCTTT,CASRMTGRNTEAFF
TRBV7-2,-,13,TRBJ1-2,-,TGTGCCAGCAGCACTATAAATAACTATGGCTACACCTTC,CASSTINNYGYTF
TRBV28,TRBD1,13,TRBJ1-2,-,TGTGCCAGCAGTTTAAATCAGGGGGACGGCTACACCTTC,CASSLNQGDGYTF
TRBV27,-,14,TRBJ2-3,-,TGTGCCAGCAGTTTTTTGGGGAGTCGAGATACGCAGTATTTT,CASSFLGSRDTQYF
TRBV28,TRBD2,12,TRBJ2-1,-,TGTGCCAGCGTAACCCAGCGGGACGAGCAGTTCTTC,CASVTQRDEQFF
TRBV2,TRBD2,14,TRBJ2-7,-,TGTGCCAGCATTAGACTAGCGGGAGTAGGTGAGCAGTACTTC,CASIRLAGVGEQYF
TRBV18,TRBD1,14,TRBJ2-4,-,TGTGCCAGCTCACAGGGGACAGGAAAAAACATTCAGTACTTC,CASSQGTGKNIQYF
TRBV7-9,TRBD1,13,TRBJ2-2,once,TGTGCCAGCAGCCGACAGGGGCCCGGGGAGCTGTTTTTT,CASSRQGPGELFF
TRBV5-1,-,15,TRBJ2-5,-,TGCGCCAGCAGCTTGGAGGGGGTGTCCCGAGAGACCCAGTACTTC,CASSLEGVSRETQYF
TRBV5-4,-,13,TRBJ2-1,-,TGTGCCAGCAGCCCGGAGTCGTACAATGAGCAGTTCTTC,CASSPESYNEQFF
TRBV19,-,15,TRBJ1-6,-,TGTGCCAGTAGTTTGCGGGACCCTTATAATTCACCCCTCCACTTT,CASSLRDPYNSPLHF
TRBV5-1,-,15,TRBJ2-1,-,TGCGCCAGCAGCCCCGTTAGCGGATTCTACAATGAGCAGTTCTTC,CASSPVSGFYNEQFF
TRBV12-3/TRBV12-4,-,10,TRBJ2-1,-,TGTGCCAGCAGTTCGGGTGAGCAGTTCTTC,CASSSGEQFF
TRBV9,-,12,TRBJ1-6,-,TGTGCCAGCAGCCCCCTCAATTCACCCCTCCACTTT,CASSPLNSPLHF
TRBV19,TRBD2,15,TRBJ2-4,-,TGTGCCAGTAGTCAGACTAGCGGGGACAAAAACATTCAGTACTTC,CASSQTSGDKNIQYF
TRBV5-4,TRBD1,13,TRBJ1-2,-,TGTGCCAGCAGCCGAGGGACAGGCTATGGCTACACCTTC,CASSRGTGYGYTF
TRBV3-1/TRBV3-2,-,16,TRBJ1-4,-,TGTGCCAGCAGCCCAACAACCCCGGGAGGCGGTGAAAAACTGTTTTTT,CASSPTTPGGGEKLFF
TRBV30,-,14,TRBJ1-3,-,TGTGCCTGGAGTGTTGGCCTCTCTGGAAACACCATATATTTT,CAWSVGLSGNTIYF
TRBV11-3,TRBD2,15,TRBJ2-3,-,TGTGCCAGCAGCACTAGCGGGAGAAGCACAGATACGCAGTATTTT,CASSTSGRSTDTQYF
TRBV2,TRBD1,14,TRBJ1-1,-,TGTGCCAGCGTTCCGGGACAGGGGAACACTGAAGCTTTCTTT,CASVPGQGNTEAFF
TRBV30,-,17,TRBJ1-1,-,TGTGCCTGGAGTGTACGTGAGAGCAGGGGCCTCAACACTGAAGCTTTCTTT,CAWSVRESRGLNTEAFF
TRBV28,-,12,TRBJ1-1,once,TGTGCCAGCAGTTTACTCGGGATTGAAGCTTTCTTT,CASSLLGIEAFF
TRBV2,-,14,TRBJ1-3,-,TGTGCCAGCAGTGTCGGGAGCTCTGGAAACACCATATATTTT,CASSVGSSGNTIYF
TRBV12-5,TRBD2,14,TRBJ2-3,-,TGTGCTAGTGGTCCTAGCGGGGGGGCCGGTACGCAGTATTTT,CASGPSGGAGTQYF
TRBV28,-,14,TRBJ1-5,-,TGTGCCAGCAGTTTAACGGGACTCCTACCGCCCCAGCATTTT,CASSLTGLLPPQHF
TRBV28,-,13,TRBJ1-1,few,TGTGCCAGCAGTTTGGGCAGGGACACTGAAGCTTTCTTT,CASSLGRDTEAFF
TRBV6-5,-,14,TRBJ1-5,-,TGTGCCGGGGCTGGGGCGTATAGCAATCAGCCCCAGCATTTT,CAGAGAYSNQPQHF
TRBV18,TRBD1,14,TRBJ1-4,-,TGTGCCAGCTCACCGGGACAGCAAACCGAAAAACTGTTTTTT,CASSPGQQTEKLFF
TRBV5-1,-,11,TRBJ2-5,few,TGCGCCAGCGGCCCCCAAGAGACCCAGTACTTC,CASGPQETQYF
TRBV2,TRBD2,15,TRBJ2-3,-,TGTGCCAGCCGAAAAGCGGGAGTCCCTACAGATACGCAGTATTTT,CASRKAGVPTDTQYF
TRBV7-9,-,14,TRBJ1-6,-,TGTGCCAGCAGCCGAGGGACGGAGGGGTCACCCCTCCACTTT,CASSRGTEGSPLHF
TRBV21-1,-,16,TRBJ1-4,-,TGTGCCCAGCAGTTCTCCCCCAGGACACCACTTGAAAAACTGTTTTTT,CAQQFSPRTPLEKLFF
TRBV28,TRBD1,14,TRBJ1-2,once,TGTGCCAGCAGTCCTGGACAGGGAAACTATGGCTACACCTTC,CASSPGQGNYGYTF
TRBV28,TRBD2,15,TRBJ2-3,-,TGTGCCAGCAGGTCCAGCGGGATAAGCACAGATACGCAGTATTTT,CASRSSGISTDTQYF
TRBV18,TRBD1,12,TRBJ2-5,-,TGTGCCAGCGGACAGGGGGAAGAGACCCAGTACTTC,CASGQGEETQYF
TRBV5-1,-,15,TRBJ1-6,-,TGCGCCAGCAGCTTGGGACCGGGGGGAAATTCACCCCTCCACTTT,CASSLGPGGNSPLHF
TRBV6-6,TRBD1,16,TRBJ1-1,-,TGTGCCAGCAGTTATTCGACCGGGACAGCGAACACTGAAGCTTTCTTT,CASSYSTGTANTEAFF
TRBV28,TRBD1,14,TRBJ1-5,-,TGTGCCAGCAGTTGGACAGGGGAGTCTCAGCCCCAGCATTTT,CASSWTGESQPQHF
TRBV6-1,TRBD1,16,TRBJ2-1,-,TGTGCCAGCAGTGAATACCGGACAGGGACCTACAATGAGCAGTTCTTC,CASSEYRTGTYNEQFF
TRBV10-3,TRBD1,13,TRBJ1-6,-,TGTGCCATCAGGGGGACAGCTGATTCACCCCTCCACTTT,CAIRGTADSPLHF
TRBV5-1,TRBD2,14,TRBJ2-3,once,TGCGCCAGCATGGCAAGCGGGGGGGCAGATACGCAGTATTTT,CASMASGGADTQYF
TRBV5-1,-,16,TRBJ2-2,-,TGCGCCAGCAGCTTGGAAGGCGCGGGGCCCACCGGGGAGCTGTTTTTT,CASSLEGAGPTGELFF